This entry describes one TCR beta chain. This CDR3 contains 19 residues. The J segment lost 5 bases and the V segment lost 2 bases, leaving 20 bases of the junction unmatched. CDR1 and CDR2 from the germline V gene are SGHNT and YYREEE (reference sequence). TCRdb's copy holds only in-frame clones and misses some; the assay was immunoSEQ multiplex PCR. In the table there are 2 million to 2.5 million clones, 80% to 95% of which are singletons. This entry comes from a study of shared clonotypes between healthy human individuals. Study overall: Three CD4 naive, three CD4 memory, two CD8 naive and one CD8 memory plate were used per donor.

V is TRBV5-4 and J is TRBJ2-7, with 9 bases that match TRBD1. Sequenced sample: naive CD4+ T cells from PBMCs. The subset here: CD45RA+ positively selected. This TCR was sampled from a man between 18 and 29 years old in good health. Some clones in this sample may be carry-over from other donors' samples. CDR3 sequence (DNA): TGTGCCAGCAGCTTCCCCTTCGTCGGGGACAGGGAATTTATTAACGAGCAGTACTTC. It is translated as CASSFPFVGDREFINEQYF.